This entry concerns a single T cell receptor (beta chain). The data belong to a study of technical replicates of blood from several donors. TCRdb keeps only in-frame clones here, not all; method: immunoSEQ multiplex PCR. The repertoire holds tens of thousands of clones, with 80% to 90% as singletons. Per germline, CDR1 LNHDA and CDR2 SQIVND (reference sequence). CDR3 length: 14 residues. Unmatched junction bases numbered 3, after V lost 7 bases and J lost 0 bases. The chain combines TRBV19 with TRBJ1-2; TRBD1 aligns across 9 bases. The clonotype originates from a human donor in good health. Some clones in this sample may be carry-over from other donors' samples. What was sequenced was PBMCs. CDR3: CASIRTGANYGYTF. CDR3 bases: TGTGCCAGTATCCGGACAGGGGCTAACTATGGCTACACCTTC.